This T cell receptor (beta chain) is from a study of regulatory T cells in long-lasting Graves disease. Study-wide background: For a period under 3 months, newly diagnosed Graves' patients had taken antithyroid drugs. Points from the study as a whole: Gene preferences differed: TRBV28, TRBJ1-2, TRBJ2-5 in persistent cases. Persistent Graves' disease cases displayed lower TCR diversity than newly diagnosed ones.

Germline values: CDR1 MGHRA, CDR2 YSYEKL. The CDR3 length is 15 residues. V lost 0 bases to trimming and J lost 5 bases, with 13 bases between them. Notes on this clonotype: What it recognizes is unknown.

As for time point: newly diagnosed GD, antithyroid drugs for less than 3 months. From PBMCs, RNA was extracted and then used to make the TCR library. Xi'an, China, was home to the endocrinology department that provided patients. Construction of TCR beta libraries relied on iRepertoire HTBI primers and on Arm-PCR targeting CDR3 regions. TCRdb re-called the multiplex PCR reads with MiXCR, one entry per CDR3 protein. The sample shows 420,000 or so distinct CDR3 sequences, approximately 16% of them seen only once. The sample also formed part of further work on T cells in Graves' hyperthyroidism and ophthalmopathy.

The rearrangement joins TRBV4-1 to TRBJ2-5; D is unclear. The sequences come from peripheral blood mononuclear cells (PBMCs), collected at new diagnosis, from a patient treated with antithyroid drugs. The clonotype originates from a woman aged 18-29 years with Graves disease. CDR3 nucleotides: TGCGCCAGCAGCCAAGACAAGGTGATATGGGAGACCCAGTACTTC. Its translation: CASSQDKVIWETQYF.